This T cell receptor beta chain was sequenced during a study of T cell responses to AZD1222 COVID-19 vaccine. Findings and limits, study-wide: Spike-specific TCR breadth and depth went up after people got two AZD1222 doses. With dominance at 160-218 and 743-854, vaccine-associated CD4 TCRs spanned spike. Nearly half of spike-specific TCRs reportedly target unmutated variant regions.

Assay: immunoSEQ multiplex PCR; the TCRdb copy retains only in-frame clones and omits some. Here the sample spans over 100,000 clones, 87% being singletons. In germline, CDR1 is SGHTA, CDR2 FQGTGA. Trimming removed 1 base from V and 2 bases from J, with 11 bases in between. The length of the CDR3 is 16 residues. As regards this clone: No antigen is known for it.

This chain links TRBV7-3 with TRBJ2-2, with TRBD2 as a possible D gene (6 bases). The source of this sequence is an adult who received the AZD1222 COVID-19 vaccine. Sample: peripheral blood, taken 28 days after the second AZD1222 dose. CDR3 DNA: TGTGCCAGCAGCTTAAGCGGGGAAACTAACACCGGGGAGCTGTTTTTT. Its protein is CASSLSGETNTGELFF.